The next 31 T cell receptor beta chains were all read from a single sample in a study of blood T cell repertoires in COVID-19. Produced via immunoSEQ multiplex PCR; TCRdb's table is partial and in-frame only. The data contain 250,000 to 300,000 clones, about 89% of them seen just once; the ten biggest clones take up about 4.6%. Sample: peripheral blood. All receptors derive from a man in his forties with acute or convalescent COVID-19.

The V call is TRBV3-1 (or the pseudogene TRBV3-2), the J call TRBJ2-7, with a tentative D call TRBD1 (5 bases). This CDR3 has 17 residues. CDR1 LGHDT and CDR2 YNNKEL come from the germline V gene (reference sequence). Trimming stripped 0 bases from V and 0 bases from J, with 15 bases between. CDR3 residues: CASSQDRWGTDSYEQYF. The CDR3 coding sequence is TGTGCCAGCAGCCAAGATAGGTGGGGCACGGACTCCTACGAGCAGTACTTC.

The chain recombines TRBV2 with TRBJ2-4, with 11 positions matching TRBD2. CDR3 size: 13 residues. V lost 10 bases, J lost 6 bases, and 5 bases stayed unmatched. Germline V CDR1 and CDR2: SNHLY, FYNNEI. The CDR3 DNA is TGTGCCAACTCCGGGACTAGCGGAAACATTCAGTACTTC. Residues: CANSGTSGNIQYF. Full variable domain (rest looked up from reference TRBV2 and TRBJ2-4): EPEVTQTPSHQVTQMGQEVILRCVPISNHLYFYWYRQILGQKVEFLVSFYNNEISEKSEIFDDQFSVERPDGSNFTLKIRSTKLEDSAMYFCANSGTSGNIQYFGAGTRLSVL.

The chain links TRBV4-1 to TRBJ2-3; 7 bases line up with TRBD1. Per the germline V gene, CDR1 is MGHRA and CDR2 is YSYEKL. The CDR3 is 15 residues long. V gave up 0 bases and J gave up 2 bases; unmatched junction bases: 2. This chain's CDR3 is CASSQDGTDTDTQYF. CDR3 nucleotide sequence: TGCGCCAGCAGCCAAGATGGGACAGACACAGATACGCAGTATTTT.

The rearrangement uses TRBV7-3 and TRBJ2-2; TRBD1 aligns across 7 bases. CDR3 length: 16 amino acids. J gave up 4 bases and V 6 bases, and 11 bases lay outside the gene matches. Germline CDR1 is SGHTA and CDR2 is FQGTGA. The CDR3 reads CASSRQKTGPTGELFF. The CDR3, as DNA: TGTGCCAGCAGTCGACAGAAGACAGGGCCCACCGGGGAGCTGTTTTTT.

The chain combines TRBV27 with TRBJ2-2; tentative D call: TRBD1 (6 bases). CDR3 length: 15 residues. V shed 7 bases and J shed 1 base, with 13 bases lying between them. Per germline, CDR1 MNHEY and CDR2 SMNVEV (reference sequence). DNA for the CDR3: TGTGCCAGCACCGTCGGGACACTGAACACCGGGGAGCTGTTTTTT. The encoded protein is CASTVGTLNTGELFF.

The chain combines TRBV6-5 with TRBJ1-1, with TRBD1 matching 7 bases. The CDR3 length is 14 residues. V lost 6 bases, J lost 2 bases, and 6 bases stayed unmatched. From germline, CDR1 is MNHEY and CDR2 SVGAGI. CDR3 region: CASSRDSFNTEAFF. The CDR3 DNA reads as TGTGCCAGCAGCCGGGACAGCTTCAACACTGAAGCTTTCTTT.

The chain employs TRBV30 and TRBJ1-5, with D perhaps matching TRBD1 (6 bases). Germline CDR1 reads GTSNPN; CDR2 reads SVGIG (reference sequence). There are 15 residues in the CDR3. Trimming shortened V by 0 bases and J by 2 bases, and 11 bases separated the two germline ends. The DNA of the CDR3 is TGTGCCTGGAGTGTACCCCCAGGGGGCAATCAGCCCCAGCATTTT. As protein: CAWSVPPGGNQPQHF.

V and J are TRBV6-5 and TRBJ1-4, with TRBD1 matching 8 bases. Germline V gene sequence: CDR1 MNHEY, CDR2 SVGAGI. The CDR3 is 15 amino acids. With 6 bases clipped from V and 5 bases from J, the junction kept 8 bases outside the gene matches. CDR3 loop: CASRFRDRLNEKLFF. CDR3 DNA: TGTGCCAGCAGGTTCCGGGACAGGCTAAATGAAAAACTGTTTTTT.

This clone has just one count. The V and J genes are TRBV7-2 and TRBJ1-6, with 7 positions matching TRBD1. The germline V gene encodes CDR1 SGHTA and CDR2 FQGNSA. The V segment lost 1 base and the J segment 6 bases; nucleotides outside the gene matches: 3. The length of the CDR3 is 15 residues. The CDR3 nucleotides are TGTGCCAGCAGCTTAGACAGGGGAAGTAATTCACCCCTCCACTTT. Residues: CASSLDRGSNSPLHF.

This rearrangement joins TRBV9 to TRBJ1-5; D not resolved. V lost 0 bases to trimming and J lost 4 bases, with 5 bases between them. CDR3 length equals 13 residues. Germline V gene sequence: CDR1 SGDLS, CDR2 YYNGEE. DNA for the CDR3: TGTGCCAGCAGCGTAGCGGGGAATCAGCCCCAGCATTTT. This translates into CASSVAGNQPQHF.

The chain has TRBV5-4 and TRBJ2-1; 7 bases map to TRBD2. The V gene end was trimmed by 4 bases and the J gene end by 3 bases; junction bases not matched to a gene: 4. The CDR3 contains 14 residues. Germline V lookup: CDR1 SGHNT, CDR2 YYREEE (reference sequence). CDR3 sequence (DNA): TGTGCCAGCAGCCACCGGGACTACTACAATGAGCAGTTCTTC. Its protein is CASSHRDYYNEQFF.

The rearrangement links TRBV24-1 to TRBJ2-1, with D maybe TRBD1 (5 bases). The CDR3 length is 17 residues. The V gene's germline CDR1 is KGHDR and CDR2 SFDVKD. The V and J ends lost 10 bases and 7 bases respectively, with 28 bases between them. CDR3 protein: CATPGAGTRTPRNEQFF. DNA for the CDR3: TGTGCCACGCCTGGGGCAGGAACCCGGACCCCAAGAAATGAGCAGTTCTTC.

This clone was counted a few times. The chain employs TRBV28 and TRBJ1-2; D not certain. This CDR3 is built from 12 residues. Germline CDR1 and CDR2: MDHEN and SYDVKM. V lost 6 bases and J 5 bases, leaving 10 bases between the germline ends. The CDR3 nucleotides are TGTGCCAGCAGCTACAGCATTTATGGCTACACCTTC. Residues: CASSYSIYGYTF.

The rearrangement uses TRBV10-2 and TRBJ1-1; the D gene is possibly TRBD1 (5 bases). CDR3 size: 13 residues. Germline V gene sequence: CDR1 WSHSY, CDR2 SAAADI. V dropped 7 bases and J dropped 1 base, with 10 bases sitting between them. The DNA of the CDR3 is TGCGCCAGCAACTTCGACAGGAACACTGAAGCTTTCTTT. Amino acid sequence: CASNFDRNTEAFF.

This chain connects TRBV29-1 to TRBJ1-5; a possible D gene is TRBD1 (5 bases). Germline V gives CDR1 SQVTM, CDR2 ANQGSEA. With 1 base removed from V and 6 bases from J, the gap between germline ends came to 13 bases. The CDR3 has 14 amino acids. The CDR3 region has the DNA TGCAGCGTTGAAGTCTCAGGGCACGGTCAGCCCCAGCATTTT. Residues: CSVEVSGHGQPQHF.

The J gene is TRBJ2-3, the V gene TRBV19, with 15 positions matching TRBD2. V was clipped by 5 bases and J by 0 bases; unmatched bases: 9. The length of the CDR3 is 19 residues. CDR1 is LNHDA and CDR2 is SQIVND in the germline V gene (reference sequence). CDR3 DNA: TGTGCCAGTAGTGTCTCCGGGACTAGCGGGGGGTGGAGCACAGATACGCAGTATTTT. Translating it yields CASSVSGTSGGWSTDTQYF.

CDR3 amino acids: CASSPDRGTPSSREDGYTF. CDR3 DNA: TGTGCCAGCTCACCAGACAGGGGGACCCCTTCTAGCCGAGAGGATGGCTACACCTTC. This chain connects TRBV18 to TRBJ1-2; 9 nucleotides match TRBD1. The CDR3 covers 19 residues. Germline CDR1 and CDR2: KGHSH and LQKENI. J lost 6 bases, V lost 2 bases, and 19 bases had no gene match.

This chain uses TRBV11-2 with TRBJ1-6, with a tentative D call TRBD1 (6 bases). The CDR3 consists of 13 residues. Trimming took off 6 bases at V and 6 bases at J, with 9 bases between the two ends. Per the germline V gene, CDR1 is SGHAT and CDR2 is FQNNGV. The CDR3 protein is CASSSGANSPLHF. DNA of the CDR3: TGTGCCAGCAGTTCAGGGGCTAATTCACCCCTCCACTTT.

The chain uses TRBV6-5 and TRBJ1-1; the match to TRBD1 covers 8 bases. Trimming at V came to 6 bases and at J to 12 bases, leaving 15 bases not matched to a gene. This CDR3 has 14 amino acids. Germline V gene lookup returns CDR1 MNHEY and CDR2 SVGAGI. CDR3 residues: CASSSGTGLGYTFF. The CDR3 DNA reads as TGTGCCAGCAGCAGCGGGACAGGCCTTGGGTACACTTTCTTT.

V is TRBV11-2 and J is TRBJ1-1, with D perhaps matching TRBD1 (5 bases). Deletions cut 3 bases from V and 9 bases from J, with 14 bases between. This CDR3 is 13 amino acids long. Germline lookup yields CDR1 SGHAT and CDR2 FQNNGV. Here the CDR3 DNA reads TGTGCCAGCAGCTTGTTGGAGGGGCCAAAAGCTTTCTTT. Translating it yields CASSLLEGPKAFF. Full variable domain (remainder filled in from reference TRBV11-2 and TRBJ1-1): EAGVAQSPRYKIIEKRQSVAFWCNPISGHATLYWYQQILGQGPKLLIQFQNNGVVDDSQLPKDRFSAERLKGVDSTLKIQPAKLEDSAVYLCASSLLEGPKAFFGQGTRLTVV.

This clone was observed a few times. The chain employs TRBV11-2 and TRBJ2-7; D not resolved. V was cut by 6 bases and J by 5 bases, with 14 bases left in between. The CDR3 spans 13 residues. From germline, CDR1 is SGHAT and CDR2 FQNNGV. The chain's CDR3 is CASRSNRRNEQYF. As DNA, the CDR3 is TGTGCCAGCAGATCCAATCGCAGGAACGAGCAGTACTTC.

The chain couples TRBV4-2 to TRBJ1-1, with 8 bases matching TRBD1. This CDR3 is built from 15 residues. V lost 1 base to trimming and J lost 3 bases; unmatched junction nucleotides: 4. The germline gives CDR1 LGHNA, CDR2 YNFKEQ. For the CDR3, the DNA is TGTGCCAGCAGCCAAGCGGCAGGGGGCCACACTGAAGCTTTCTTT. Protein product: CASSQAAGGHTEAFF.

This clone showed up just a few times. The CDR3 loop reads CASSQSAGQGADEQYF. CDR3 nucleotides: TGTGCCAGCAGCCAGTCTGCCGGACAGGGGGCCGACGAGCAGTACTTC. This chain uses TRBV4-2 with TRBJ2-7; the match to TRBD1 covers 11 bases. V dropped 3 bases and J dropped 5; count of bases not matched to a gene: 9. CDR3 size: 16 residues. Germline V gene sequence: CDR1 LGHNA, CDR2 YNFKEQ.

This chain links TRBV9 with TRBJ1-1; tentatively, D is TRBD1 (5 bases). The CDR3 sequence is 14 residues long. V was pared by 4 bases and J by 1 base, with 11 bases between. CDR1 is SGDLS and CDR2 is YYNGEE in the germline V gene. The CDR3 sequence is CASSKGATNTEAFF. CDR3 nucleotide sequence: TGTGCCAGCAGCAAAGGGGCCACGAACACTGAAGCTTTCTTT.

V and J are TRBV18 and TRBJ1-2, with TRBD1 as a possible D gene (5 bases). Trimming cost V 3 bases and J 5 bases, with 16 bases left between them. This CDR3 has 15 residues. In germline, CDR1 is KGHSH, CDR2 LQKENI. This chain's CDR3 is CASSPEGLGGYGYTF. The CDR3 nucleotides are TGTGCCAGCTCACCGGAAGGCTTGGGGGGGTATGGCTACACCTTC.

The J gene is TRBJ1-2, the V gene TRBV19; D gene ambiguous. The CDR3 loop spans 11 amino acids. V lost 5 bases and J 8 bases, leaving 9 bases between the germline ends. Germline V gene lookup returns CDR1 LNHDA and CDR2 SQIVND (reference sequence). CDR3 bases: TGTGCCAGTAGTCAGACACAGGGCTACACCTTC. Its translation is CASSQTQGYTF.

V is TRBV21-1 and J is TRBJ1-2. TRBV21-1 is a documented pseudogene. This CDR3 is 13 amino acids long. CDR3 sequence (DNA): TGTGCCAGCAGCAGCCCTCGGGGGAGCGGCTACACCTTC. It translates to CASSSPRGSGYTF.

This sequence joins TRBV2 and TRBJ2-7, with 10 nucleotides matching TRBD1. The CDR3 consists of 14 residues. Germline V gene lookup returns CDR1 SNHLY and CDR2 FYNNEI. V lost 7 bases to trimming and J lost 7 bases; unmatched junction nucleotides: 10. The DNA of the CDR3 is TGTGCCAGCATTCCCGGGACAGGGGAGGGTGAGCAGTACTTC. Its translation: CASIPGTGEGEQYF. The full variable domain, in which reference TRBV2 and TRBJ2-7 provide the parts outside the CDR3, is EPEVTQTPSHQVTQMGQEVILRCVPISNHLYFYWYRQILGQKVEFLVSFYNNEISEKSEIFDDQFSVERPDGSNFTLKIRSTKLEDSAMYFCASIPGTGEGEQYFGPGTRLTVT.

This chain uses TRBV2 with TRBJ2-3; the match to TRBD2 covers 7 bases. This CDR3 is 15 amino acids long. V lost 5 bases, J lost 3 bases, and 8 bases stayed unmatched. Looked up from germline, CDR1 is SNHLY and CDR2 is FYNNEI. CDR3 loop: CASSPSSGVTDTQYF. The CDR3 coding sequence is TGTGCCAGCAGTCCCTCCAGCGGGGTAACAGATACGCAGTATTTT.

The chain combines TRBV9 with TRBJ1-2; D unresolved. Trimming took off 4 bases at V and 4 bases at J, with 11 bases between the two ends. CDR1 is SGDLS, CDR2 YYNGEE, per germline. The CDR3 is 13 amino acids. The CDR3 DNA sequence: TGTGCCAGCAGCCCGGGATCCTTCTATGGCTACACCTTC. Translating gives CASSPGSFYGYTF.

This clone is a singleton in its sample. Other DNA sequences in this sample translate to the same CDR3. The V and J genes are TRBV2 and TRBJ1-2, with TRBD1 matching 8 bases. This CDR3 is built from 12 residues. Germline V CDR1 and CDR2: SNHLY, FYNNEI. The trim removed 4 bases at V and 5 bases at J, leaving 0 bases unmatched. This chain's CDR3 is CASSGQGYGYTF. For the CDR3, the DNA is TGTGCCAGCAGTGGACAGGGGTATGGCTACACCTTC. The full variable domain, rest sourced from reference TRBV2 and TRBJ1-2, is EPEVTQTPSHQVTQMGQEVILRCVPISNHLYFYWYRQILGQKVEFLVSFYNNEISEKSEIFDDQFSVERPDGSNFTLKIRSTKLEDSAMYFCASSGQGYGYTFGSGTRLTVV.